The T cell receptor beta chain under discussion was sequenced for a study of T cell responses to AZD1222 COVID-19 vaccine. CDR1 LGHDT and CDR2 YNNKEL come from the germline V gene (reference sequence). V was cut by 2 bases and J by 7 bases, with 9 bases left in between. This CDR3 has 14 amino acids. Measured with immunoSEQ multiplex PCR; TCRdb has only the in-frame clones, and not every one. The sample shows under 250,000 clones, 90% to 95% of them seen only once. The chain has TRBV3-1 (or the pseudogene TRBV3-2) and TRBJ1-6; D is undetermined. The clonotype originates from an adult in good health. The material was peripheral blood, obtained on day 0 of MenACWY control vaccination. The CDR3 DNA sequence: TGTGCCAGCAGCCAACTTGTGGGGAATTCACCCCTCCACTTT. Its translation is CASSQLVGNSPLHF.